The next 10 T cell receptor beta chains were all read from a single sample in a study of blood T cell repertoires in COVID-19. Data came from immunoSEQ multiplex PCR; TCRdb stores just in-frame clones and leaves some out. This sample carries just under 65,000 clones, 82% of them seen once, and the ten largest clones take about two fifths. The sequencing input was peripheral blood. These receptors came from a human donor in a cohort sampled during active COVID-19.

This rearrangement joins TRBV3-1 (or the pseudogene TRBV3-2) to TRBJ2-5; 16 positions match TRBD2. V shed 5 bases and J 5 bases; nucleotides not matched to a gene: 8. From germline, CDR1 is LGHDT and CDR2 YNNKEL (reference sequence). The CDR3 has 17 residues. The CDR3 spells CASSAGLAGGPRETQYF. Written as DNA, the CDR3 is TGTGCCAGCAGCGCGGGACTAGCGGGGGGGCCGCGGGAGACCCAGTACTTC.

The J gene is TRBJ2-5, the V gene TRBV5-1; 8 bases are a match to TRBD2. In germline, CDR1 is SGHRS, CDR2 YFSETQ. V trimming: 1 base; J trimming: 5 bases; junction bases outside the gene matches: 4. CDR3 size: 14 residues. The CDR3 loop is CASSLRGGGETQYF. The DNA for the CDR3 is TGCGCCAGCAGCTTGCGGGGCGGGGGGGAGACCCAGTACTTC.

The chain uses TRBV5-6 and TRBJ1-1; the D gene is possibly TRBD1 (5 bases). V was clipped by 2 bases and J by 1 base, with 12 bases between them. The CDR3 spans 15 residues. CDR1 and CDR2 from the germline V gene are SGHDT and YYEEEE. The CDR3 coding sequence is TGTGCCAGCAGCTTTCCGGGACTCAGGAACACTGAAGCTTTCTTT. Translating gives CASSFPGLRNTEAFF.

This rearrangement joins TRBV30 to TRBJ2-1, with 14 bases that match TRBD2. V shed 3 bases and J 14 bases; nucleotides not matched to a gene: 3. The CDR3 has 12 amino acids. Per the germline V gene, CDR1 is GTSNPN and CDR2 is SVGIG (reference sequence). The CDR3 region is CAWSPGLAGEFF. DNA for the CDR3: TGTGCCTGGAGCCCGGGACTAGCGGGAGAGTTCTTC.

J is TRBJ1-1 and V is TRBV5-1; no clear D. From germline, CDR1 is SGHRS and CDR2 YFSETQ. The CDR3 totals 13 residues. With 4 bases removed from V and 1 base from J, the gap between germline ends came to 8 bases. CDR3 sequence: CASSVTTNTEAFF. As DNA, the CDR3 is TGCGCCAGCAGCGTTACAACGAACACTGAAGCTTTCTTT.

The chain joins TRBV28 to TRBJ1-5; TRBD1 matches at 7 bases. V lost 6 bases, J lost 4 bases, and 12 bases stayed unmatched. Germline V lookup: CDR1 MDHEN, CDR2 SYDVKM. The CDR3 contains 16 residues. CDR3 sequence (DNA): TGTGCCAGCAGCCGCCGAACCCTACAGGGGAATCAGCCCCAGCATTTT. This sequence encodes CASSRRTLQGNQPQHF.

The J gene is TRBJ1-6, the V gene TRBV2; D might be TRBD1 (6 bases). This CDR3 is built from 16 residues. The V gene's germline CDR1 is SNHLY and CDR2 FYNNEI. The ends were cut back, 5 bases at V and 6 bases at J, with 17 bases in the middle. The chain's CDR3 is CASSPTGYVGNSPLHF. DNA for the CDR3: TGTGCCAGCAGTCCGACAGGATACGTCGGTAATTCACCCCTCCACTTT.

The V call is TRBV27, the J call TRBJ1-1, with D unresolved. The CDR3 runs 14 residues. Per germline, CDR1 MNHEY and CDR2 SMNVEV (reference sequence). V was shortened by 5 bases and J by 1 base, with 11 bases between the two germline ends. For the CDR3, the DNA is TGTGCCAGCAGTCTCGGGGTGAGGAACACTGAAGCTTTCTTT. This gives the protein CASSLGVRNTEAFF.

The gene calls are TRBV2 and TRBJ2-7; TRBD2 agrees at 13 bases. Germline CDR1 SNHLY, CDR2 FYNNEI. With V trimmed by 8 bases and J by 3 bases, 7 bases remained unmatched. CDR3 length: 15 amino acids. This chain's CDR3 is CASRRLAGGFYEQYF. DNA of the CDR3: TGTGCCAGCCGCCGACTAGCGGGGGGTTTCTACGAGCAGTACTTC.

The gene calls are TRBV19 and TRBJ1-4; TRBD1 matches 7 bases. The CDR3 is made up of 17 amino acids. The germline V gene encodes CDR1 LNHDA and CDR2 SQIVND (reference sequence). With V trimmed by 5 bases and J by 8 bases, 17 bases remained unmatched. CDR3 nucleotide sequence: TGTGCCAGTAGTTTCCGACTACAGGGGCGCCGGAACGAAAAACTGTTTTTT. Its translation is CASSFRLQGRRNEKLFF.